This T cell receptor (beta chain) came from a study of blood T cell repertoires in COVID-19. This clone was seen only once. The junction had 5 bases not matched to a gene; V was cut back by 3 bases and J by 0 bases. The CDR3 consists of 16 residues. Germline V gene lookup returns CDR1 DFQATT and CDR2 SNEGSKA (reference sequence). Assay used: immunoSEQ multiplex PCR; TCRdb lists only in-frame clones, some missing. The sample records roughly 300,000 clones, roughly 90% being singletons. This TCR came from a young man who had recovered from COVID-19. This chain connects TRBV20-1 to TRBJ2-1; 10 bases are a match to TRBD2. Sample: peripheral blood. Here the CDR3 reads CSASGLAESSYNEQFF. DNA of the CDR3: TGCAGTGCTAGTGGACTAGCGGAGAGCTCCTACAATGAGCAGTTCTTC.